One sample yielded the 9 T cell receptor beta chains listed below, sequenced in a study of blood T cells in healthy people across ages. Using a J-beta primer mix together with a sample-barcoded 5' primer, a second PCR was run for roughly 7 to 12 cycles. TCRdb independently ran MiXCR on the 5' RACE reads; one entry per CDR3 protein. The repertoire has about 840,000 distinct CDR3 sequences, 25% to 35% of them found once; the top ten carry roughly a tenth. This sample was also put to use in a study of T cells of mothers and their children.

The sample taken for sequencing was blood. The source of these receptors is a woman in her 40s in good health.

This chain joins TRBV19 and TRBJ2-6, with TRBD2 as a possible D gene (5 bases). The CDR3 is 15 amino acids. With 3 bases removed from V and 1 base from J, the gap between germline ends came to 7 bases. CDR1 and CDR2 (germline): LNHDA, SQIVND (reference sequence). The CDR3 DNA follows: TGTGCCAGTAGTATGGAGGATTCTGGGGCCAACGTCCTGACTTTC. It encodes CASSMEDSGANVLTF.

In this sample, this clonotype turned up a few times. In DNA, the CDR3 is TGTGCCAGCAGCCCCCAGGGGGAGCTTCTAAAAGAGACCCAGTACTTC. Encoded protein: CASSPQGELLKETQYF. V and J are TRBV5-6 and TRBJ2-5; 7 bases are a match to TRBD1. The J segment lost 3 bases and the V segment lost 4 bases, leaving 12 bases of the junction unmatched. The CDR3 contains 16 residues. Germline V CDR1 and CDR2: SGHDT, YYEEEE.

The chain employs TRBV7-2 and TRBJ2-1; 8 nucleotides agree with TRBD2. J was trimmed by 7 bases and V by 4 bases; bases with no gene match: 15. Germline V lookup: CDR1 SGHTA, CDR2 FQGNSA. This CDR3 has 17 amino acids. The CDR3 region has the DNA TGTGCCAGCAGCTCATTAGCGGGGACCTTCGTTGGGAATGAGCAGTTCTTC. Amino acid sequence: CASSSLAGTFVGNEQFF.

This clonotype turned up a few times. The rearrangement links TRBV29-1 to TRBJ1-1; unclear D gene. Germline V lookup: CDR1 SQVTM, CDR2 ANQGSEA. V was pared by 3 bases and J by 1 base, with 15 bases between. The CDR3 has 15 residues. The CDR3 coding sequence is TGCAGCGTTGATTATTTCCCTCAGGAGAACACTGAAGCTTTCTTT. This sequence encodes CSVDYFPQENTEAFF.

The rearrangement links TRBV20-1 to TRBJ2-2; TRBD2 might be the D (5 bases). Deletions cut 3 bases from V and 1 base from J, with 15 bases between. CDR3 length: 16 amino acids. CDR1 is DFQATT and CDR2 is SNEGSKA in the germline V gene (reference sequence). CDR3 coding DNA: TGCAGTGCTAGTTCCCCTCATAGCGAGAACACCGGGGAGCTGTTTTTT. Translating gives CSASSPHSENTGELFF.

This clonotype occurred many times. This chain joins TRBV28 and TRBJ2-3; tentative D call: TRBD2 (7 bases). CDR1 MDHEN and CDR2 SYDVKM come from the germline V gene. Trimming shortened V by 7 bases and J by 4 bases, and 15 bases separated the two germline ends. This CDR3 has 14 amino acids. In DNA, the CDR3 is TGTGCCAGCATCCATTGGGGGGGCGCAGATACGCAGTATTTT. Its protein is CASIHWGGADTQYF.

V usage is TRBV14 and J usage is TRBJ2-1, with D unresolved. Trimming cost V 4 bases and J 6 bases, with 10 bases left between them. The CDR3 covers 13 residues. Per germline, CDR1 SGHDN and CDR2 FVKESK. In DNA, the CDR3 is TGTGCCAGCAGCCCTCAATTGACCAATGAGCAGTTCTTC. Protein sequence: CASSPQLTNEQFF.

The rearrangement uses TRBV7-2 and TRBJ2-3; TRBD1 matches at 9 bases. Per germline, CDR1 SGHTA and CDR2 FQGNSA. V lost 6 bases and J lost 6; bases outside the gene matches: 7. The CDR3 loop spans 14 amino acids. The CDR3 DNA reads TGTGCCAGCAGACAAGACAGGGGGATGGATACGCAGTATTTT. This translates into CASRQDRGMDTQYF.

This clonotype has a handful of counts. V gene TRBV6-2 or TRBV6-3 combines with J gene TRBJ2-7; no definite D call. Trimming removed 2 bases at V and 2 bases at J, with 13 bases between. The CDR3 is 15 amino acids. Germline V gene data show CDR1 as MNHEY and CDR2 as SVGEGT. The CDR3 DNA sequence: TGTGCCAGCAGTTACGATGCGGCCTACACCTACGAGCAGTACTTC. It specifies CASSYDAAYTYEQYF.